These 18 T cell receptor beta chains were all obtained from the same sample, sequenced in a study of blood T cell repertoires in COVID-19. The table came from immunoSEQ multiplex PCR; TCRdb's copy has only in-frame clones and leaves some out. The sample consists of 150,000 to 180,000 clones, around 82% of them appearing once. Sequencing input: peripheral blood. These receptors were obtained from a man in his fifties or sixties with COVID-19, enrolled during active disease.

Only one count was recorded for this clone. The rearrangement joins TRBV11-3 to TRBJ1-1, with 10 bases that match TRBD1. Germline trimming cut 1 base from V and 6 bases from J; bases unmatched to any gene: 5. The CDR3 totals 15 residues. CDR1 and CDR2 from the germline V gene are SGHNT and YENEEA. In DNA form, the CDR3 reads TGTGCCAGCAGCTTAGGTACGGGGACAGGGGCTGAAGCTTTCTTT. Translated, it gives CASSLGTGTGAEAFF.

In DNA, the CDR3 is TGTGCCAGCAGTGCCCTTTCTAACTATGGCTACACCTTC. It yields the protein CASSALSNYGYTF. The chain is built from TRBV2 and TRBJ1-2; D not resolved. With 4 bases removed from V and 0 bases from J, the gap between germline ends came to 6 bases. The CDR3 extends over 13 amino acids. The germline V gene has CDR1 SNHLY and CDR2 FYNNEI.

The chain has TRBV20-1 and TRBJ2-7; D perhaps matches TRBD2 (6 bases). Germline CDR1 DFQATT, CDR2 SNEGSKA (reference sequence). The CDR3 loop spans 15 amino acids. Trimming removed 3 bases at V and 3 bases at J, with 18 bases between. DNA for the CDR3: TGCAGTGCTAGTGGATTGGGAGGAGTTCGCTACGAGCAGTACTTC. Translation gives CSASGLGGVRYEQYF.

For the CDR3, the DNA is TGTGCCAGTAGTATTTACGCGACAGGAAATCAGCCCCAGCATTTT. Translated: CASSIYATGNQPQHF. This chain uses TRBV19 with TRBJ1-5; possible D gene TRBD1, 6 bases. Trimming stripped 3 bases from V and 4 bases from J, with 13 bases between. CDR1 is LNHDA and CDR2 is SQIVND in the germline V gene (reference sequence). The CDR3 covers 15 residues.

The chain links TRBV6-6 to TRBJ1-6; D is possibly TRBD1 (5 bases). CDR1 is MNHNY, CDR2 SVGAGI, per germline (reference sequence). The CDR3 extends over 15 amino acids. The germline V and J ends were trimmed by 2 bases and 7 bases, with 12 bases remaining between them. The CDR3 is CASSYPTGTNSPLHF. As DNA, the CDR3 is TGTGCCAGCAGTTACCCTACAGGCACAAATTCACCCCTCCACTTT.

This chain uses TRBV20-1 with TRBJ2-1; 9 positions match TRBD2. V shed 3 bases, J shed 0 bases, and the junction held 9 bases outside the gene matches. The CDR3 sequence is 17 residues long. Germline V gene lookup returns CDR1 DFQATT and CDR2 SNEGSKA (reference sequence). CDR3 loop: CSASFSGGLLSYNEQFF. CDR3 nucleotide sequence: TGCAGTGCTAGTTTCAGCGGGGGGCTCCTCTCCTACAATGAGCAGTTCTTC.

The genes are TRBV5-1 and TRBJ1-1, with TRBD1 as a possible D gene (5 bases). This CDR3 has 14 amino acids. Germline V gene data show CDR1 as SGHRS and CDR2 as YFSETQ. Trimming shortened V by 0 bases and J by 3 bases, and 9 bases separated the two germline ends. DNA for the CDR3: TGCGCCAGCAGCTTGGACGGCAGGGACACTGAAGCTTTCTTT. Protein sequence: CASSLDGRDTEAFF.

The chain employs TRBV7-9 and TRBJ2-5; TRBD2 matches 10 bases. After removal of 5 bases from V and 2 bases from J, the junction contained 11 bases not matched to a gene. This CDR3 contains 17 residues. Germline CDR1 and CDR2: SEHNR and FQNEAQ (reference sequence). CDR3 protein: CASSHLRAGGIQETQYF. Here the CDR3 DNA reads TGTGCCAGCAGCCACCTCAGAGCGGGGGGGATTCAAGAGACCCAGTACTTC.

CDR3 coding DNA: TGTGCCACTGAAGCGGCCCATGGGACCCAGTACTTC. Protein product: CATEAAHGTQYF. V is TRBV7-9 and J is TRBJ2-5, with D perhaps TRBD2 (5 bases). This CDR3 spans 12 amino acids. Trimming left V 10 bases short and J 7 bases short, with 16 bases between. Looked up from germline, CDR1 is SEHNR and CDR2 is FQNEAQ (reference sequence). Drawing the rest from reference TRBV7-9 and TRBJ2-5, the complete variable domain is DTGVSQNPRHKITKRGQNVTFRCDPISEHNRLYWYRQTLGQGPEFLTYFQNEAQLEKSRLLSDRFSAERPKGSFSTLEIQRTEQGDSAMYLCATEAAHGTQYFGPGTRLLVL.

V usage is TRBV6-1 and J usage is TRBJ2-2; 12 bases are a match to TRBD2. Germline V gives CDR1 MNHNS, CDR2 SASEGT. The CDR3 covers 16 residues. V was pared by 4 bases and J by 1 base, with 1 base of the junction left unmatched. The CDR3 here is CASSGGLAGNTGELFF. The CDR3 DNA follows: TGTGCCAGCAGTGGGGGACTAGCGGGGAACACCGGGGAGCTGTTTTTT.

The V gene is TRBV14, the J gene TRBJ1-2; D remains ambiguous. The CDR3 has 14 amino acids. V lost 4 bases, J lost 4 bases, and 13 bases lay in between. Per the germline V gene, CDR1 is SGHDN and CDR2 is FVKESK. The CDR3 is CASSPVEGLYGYTF. The CDR3 nucleotides read TGTGCCAGCAGCCCCGTGGAGGGTCTCTATGGCTACACCTTC. The full variable domain, completed using reference TRBV14 and TRBJ1-2, is EAGVTQFPSHSVIEKGQTVTLRCDPISGHDNLYWYRRVMGKEIKFLLHFVKESKQDESGMPNNRFLAERTGGTYSTLKVQPAELEDSGVYFCASSPVEGLYGYTFGSGTRLTVV.

The chain employs TRBV5-5 and TRBJ2-4, with 7 bases lining up with TRBD1. CDR1 is SGHKS, CDR2 YYEKEE, per germline (reference sequence). Trimming cost V 8 bases and J 3 bases; bases outside gene matches: 5. CDR3 length equals 13 residues. DNA of the CDR3: TGTGCCAGGAAAAACAGGGGCAAAAACATTCAGTACTTC. Its translation: CARKNRGKNIQYF.

The chain is built from TRBV19 and TRBJ1-1, with unresolved D. The CDR3 has 13 residues. Trimming removed 3 bases at V and 1 base at J, with 6 bases between. Germline lookup yields CDR1 LNHDA and CDR2 SQIVND (reference sequence). The CDR3 region has the DNA TGTGCCAGTAGTATGGCCAGGAACACTGAAGCTTTCTTT. It yields the protein CASSMARNTEAFF.

The chain recombines TRBV18 with TRBJ1-1; 8 bases match TRBD1. The V segment lost 0 bases and the J segment 1 base; nucleotides outside the gene matches: 4. The germline V gene encodes CDR1 KGHSH and CDR2 LQKENI. This CDR3 is built from 16 residues. CDR3 coding DNA: TGTGCCAGCTCACCACCGACGGGACAGGCGAACACTGAAGCTTTCTTT. Translation: CASSPPTGQANTEAFF.

The V gene is TRBV7-2, the J gene TRBJ1-2; a weak D match, TRBD1 (6 bases). Trimming removed 1 base at V and 2 bases at J, with 20 bases between. This CDR3 spans 18 amino acids. Germline CDR1 and CDR2: SGHTA and FQGNSA. The DNA of the CDR3 is TGTGCCAGCAGCTTAGAGGGGGGGCTTACAGACCCGAACTATGGCTACACCTTC. Amino acids: CASSLEGGLTDPNYGYTF.

This chain joins TRBV7-2 and TRBJ2-1, with D perhaps TRBD2 (6 bases). The V end was cut by 6 bases, the J end by 5 bases, with 8 bases between. Germline assignment: CDR1 SGHTA and CDR2 FQGNSA. CDR3 length equals 12 residues. CDR3 loop: CASRGGNNEQFF. The CDR3, as DNA: TGTGCCAGCAGAGGAGGGAACAATGAGCAGTTCTTC.

The chain employs TRBV24-1 and TRBJ1-2; TRBD1 matches at 7 bases. J lost 3 bases, V lost 1 base, and 1 base had no gene match. This CDR3 region has 14 residues. Germline V CDR1 and CDR2: KGHDR, SFDVKD. DNA for the CDR3: TGTGCCACCAGTGATTTTGGGACAGACTATGGCTACACCTTC. Its translation is CATSDFGTDYGYTF.

This rearrangement joins TRBV10-1 to TRBJ2-1; 9 positions agree with TRBD2. The CDR3 length is 16 residues. V shed 4 bases, J shed 2 bases, and the junction held 6 bases outside the gene matches. The V gene's germline CDR1 is WNHNN and CDR2 SYGVQD (reference sequence). The CDR3 spells CASSGISGRAYNEQFF. CDR3 bases: TGCGCCAGCAGTGGGATTAGCGGGAGAGCCTACAATGAGCAGTTCTTC.